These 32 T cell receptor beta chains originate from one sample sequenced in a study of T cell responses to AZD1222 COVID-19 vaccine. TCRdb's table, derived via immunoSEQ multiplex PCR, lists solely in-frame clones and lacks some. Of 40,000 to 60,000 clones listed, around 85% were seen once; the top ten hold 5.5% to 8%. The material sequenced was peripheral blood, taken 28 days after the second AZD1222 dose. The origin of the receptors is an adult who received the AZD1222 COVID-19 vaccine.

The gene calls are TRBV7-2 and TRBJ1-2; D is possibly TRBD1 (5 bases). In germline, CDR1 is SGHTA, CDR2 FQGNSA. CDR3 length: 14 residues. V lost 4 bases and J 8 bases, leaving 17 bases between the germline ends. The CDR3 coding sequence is TGTGCCAGCAGCTCCTCCACGGGACGACGGGGCTACACCTTC. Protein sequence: CASSSSTGRRGYTF. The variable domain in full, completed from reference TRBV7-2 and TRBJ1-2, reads GAGVSQSPSNKVTEKGKDVELRCDPISGHTALYWYRQSLGQGLEFLIYFQGNSAPDKSGLPSDRFSAERTGGSVSTLTIQRTQQEDSAVYLCASSSSTGRRGYTFGSGTRLTVV.

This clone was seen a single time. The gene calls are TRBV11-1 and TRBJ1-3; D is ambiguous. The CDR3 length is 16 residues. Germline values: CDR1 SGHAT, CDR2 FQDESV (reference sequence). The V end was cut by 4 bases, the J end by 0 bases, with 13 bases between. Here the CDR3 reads CASSSEDASSGNTIYF. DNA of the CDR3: TGTGCCAGCAGCTCCGAGGACGCCAGCTCTGGAAACACCATATATTTT.

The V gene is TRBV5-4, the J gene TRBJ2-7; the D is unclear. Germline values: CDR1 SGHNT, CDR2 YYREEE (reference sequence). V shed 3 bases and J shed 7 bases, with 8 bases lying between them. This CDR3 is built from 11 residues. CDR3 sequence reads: CASSSDREQYF. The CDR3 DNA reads TGTGCCAGCAGCTCGGACCGGGAGCAGTACTTC. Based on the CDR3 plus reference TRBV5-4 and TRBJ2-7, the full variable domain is ETGVTQSPTHLIKTRGQQVTLRCSSQSGHNTVSWYQQALGQGPQFIFQYYREEENGRGNFPPRFSGLQFPNYSSELNVNALELDDSALYLCASSSDREQYFGPGTRLTVT.

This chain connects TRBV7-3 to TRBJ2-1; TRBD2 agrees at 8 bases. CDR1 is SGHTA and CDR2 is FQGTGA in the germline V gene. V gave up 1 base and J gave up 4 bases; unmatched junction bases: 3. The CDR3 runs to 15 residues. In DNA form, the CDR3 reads TGTGCCAGCAGCTTAAAACTAGCGGATTACAATGAGCAGTTCTTC. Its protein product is CASSLKLADYNEQFF.

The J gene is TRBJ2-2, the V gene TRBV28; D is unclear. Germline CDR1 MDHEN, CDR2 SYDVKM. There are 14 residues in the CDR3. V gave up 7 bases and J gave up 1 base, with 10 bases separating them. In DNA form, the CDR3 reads TGTGCCAGCAACTGGTGGGAGAACACCGGGGAGCTGTTTTTT. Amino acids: CASNWWENTGELFF.

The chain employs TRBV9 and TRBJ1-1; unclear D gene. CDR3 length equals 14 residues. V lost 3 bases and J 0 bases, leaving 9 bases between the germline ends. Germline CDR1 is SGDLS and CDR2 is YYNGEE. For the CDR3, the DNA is TGTGCCAGCAGCGAACAGCACATGAACACTGAAGCTTTCTTT. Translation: CASSEQHMNTEAFF.

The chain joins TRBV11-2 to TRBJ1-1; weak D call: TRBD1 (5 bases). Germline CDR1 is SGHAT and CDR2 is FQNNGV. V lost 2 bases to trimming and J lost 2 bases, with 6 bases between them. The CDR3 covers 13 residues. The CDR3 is CASSLQGNTEAFF. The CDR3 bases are TGTGCCAGCAGCTTACAGGGTAACACTGAAGCTTTCTTT.

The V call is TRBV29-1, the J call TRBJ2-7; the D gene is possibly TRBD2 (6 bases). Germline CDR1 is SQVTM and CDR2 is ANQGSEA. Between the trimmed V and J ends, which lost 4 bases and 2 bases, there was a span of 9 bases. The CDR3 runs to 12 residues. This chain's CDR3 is CSVVSGPYEQYF. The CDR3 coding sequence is TGCAGCGTTGTTAGCGGTCCCTACGAGCAGTACTTC.

In DNA form, the CDR3 reads TGCGCCAGCAGCTTGGCCGGGACTAGCGGGAGGGCGGGAGAGACCCAGTACTTC. Amino acids: CASSLAGTSGRAGETQYF. This chain connects TRBV5-1 to TRBJ2-5; 16 nucleotides agree with TRBD2. The CDR3 contains 18 residues. V lost 0 bases, J lost 4 bases, and 6 bases stayed unmatched. CDR1 is SGHRS, CDR2 YFSETQ, per germline.

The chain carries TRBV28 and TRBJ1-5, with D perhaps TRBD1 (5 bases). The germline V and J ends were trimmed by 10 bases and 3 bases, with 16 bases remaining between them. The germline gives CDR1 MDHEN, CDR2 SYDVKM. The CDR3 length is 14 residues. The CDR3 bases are TGTGCCATCCAAGCCGGGGGGTTCAATCAGCCCCAGCATTTT. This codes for CAIQAGGFNQPQHF.

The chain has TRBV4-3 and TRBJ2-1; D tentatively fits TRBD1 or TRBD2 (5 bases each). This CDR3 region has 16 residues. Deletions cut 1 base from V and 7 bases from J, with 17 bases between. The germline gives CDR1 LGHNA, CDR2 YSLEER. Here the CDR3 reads CASSQGRGPYLNEQFF. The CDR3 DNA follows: TGCGCCAGCAGCCAAGGCCGGGGACCCTATTTGAATGAGCAGTTCTTC.

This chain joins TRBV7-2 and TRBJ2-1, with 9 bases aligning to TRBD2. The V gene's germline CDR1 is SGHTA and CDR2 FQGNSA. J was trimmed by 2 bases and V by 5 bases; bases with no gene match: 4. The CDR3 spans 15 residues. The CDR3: CASSLTSGPYNEQFF. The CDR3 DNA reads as TGTGCCAGCAGCCTAACTAGCGGGCCCTACAATGAGCAGTTCTTC.

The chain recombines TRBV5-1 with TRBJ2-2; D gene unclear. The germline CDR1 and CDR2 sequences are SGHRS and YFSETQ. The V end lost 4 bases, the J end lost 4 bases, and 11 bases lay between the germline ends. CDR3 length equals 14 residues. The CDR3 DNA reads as TGCGCCAGCAGCCCCTGGACCACCACCGGGGAGCTGTTTTTT. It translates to CASSPWTTTGELFF.

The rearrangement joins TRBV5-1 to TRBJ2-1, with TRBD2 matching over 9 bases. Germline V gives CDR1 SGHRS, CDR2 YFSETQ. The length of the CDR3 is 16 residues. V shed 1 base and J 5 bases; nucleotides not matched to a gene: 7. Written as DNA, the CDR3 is TGCGCCAGCAGCTTGAGGGCTAGCGGGATCAACAATGAGCAGTTCTTC. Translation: CASSLRASGINNEQFF.

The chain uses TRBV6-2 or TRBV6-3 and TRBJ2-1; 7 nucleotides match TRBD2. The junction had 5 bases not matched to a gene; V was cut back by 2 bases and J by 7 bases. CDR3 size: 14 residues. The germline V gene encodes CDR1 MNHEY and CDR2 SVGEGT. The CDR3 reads CASSYRTRRNEQFF. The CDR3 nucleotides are TGTGCCAGCAGTTACCGGACTAGGCGGAATGAGCAGTTCTTC.

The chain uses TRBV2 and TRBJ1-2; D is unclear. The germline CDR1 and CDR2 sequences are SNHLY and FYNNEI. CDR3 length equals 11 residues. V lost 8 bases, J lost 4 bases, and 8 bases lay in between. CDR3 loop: CASSLGYGYTF. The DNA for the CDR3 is TGTGCCAGCTCTCTGGGCTATGGCTACACCTTC.

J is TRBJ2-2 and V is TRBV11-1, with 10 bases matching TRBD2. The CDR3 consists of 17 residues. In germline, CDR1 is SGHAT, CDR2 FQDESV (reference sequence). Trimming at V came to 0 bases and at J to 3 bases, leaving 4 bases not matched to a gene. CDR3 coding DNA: TGTGCCAGCAGCTTAGCATCACTAGCGGGGTACACCGGGGAGCTGTTTTTT. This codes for CASSLASLAGYTGELFF.

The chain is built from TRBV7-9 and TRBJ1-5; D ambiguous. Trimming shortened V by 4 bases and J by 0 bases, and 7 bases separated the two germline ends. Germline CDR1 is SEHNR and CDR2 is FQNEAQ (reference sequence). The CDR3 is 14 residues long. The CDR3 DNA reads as TGTGCCAGCAGCTCCTTATATAGCAATCAGCCCCAGCATTTT. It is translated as CASSSLYSNQPQHF.

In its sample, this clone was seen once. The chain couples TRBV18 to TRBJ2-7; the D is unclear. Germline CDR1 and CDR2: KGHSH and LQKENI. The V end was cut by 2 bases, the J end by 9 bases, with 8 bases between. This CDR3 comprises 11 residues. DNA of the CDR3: TGTGCCAGCTCACCAGAGCGAGCGCAGTACTTC. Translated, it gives CASSPERAQYF. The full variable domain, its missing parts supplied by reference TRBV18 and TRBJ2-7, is NAGVMQNPRHLVRRRGQEARLRCSPMKGHSHVYWYRQLPEEGLKFMVYLQKENIIDESGMPKERFSAEFPKEGPSILRIQQVVRGDSAAYFCASSPERAQYFGPGTRLTVT.

CDR3: CASSQDVLAGANEQFF. CDR3 coding DNA: TGTGCCAGCAGCCAAGACGTCCTAGCGGGTGCCAATGAGCAGTTCTTC. The chain links TRBV3-1 (or the pseudogene TRBV3-2) to TRBJ2-1, with TRBD2 matching 8 bases. From germline, CDR1 is LGHDT and CDR2 YNNKEL (reference sequence). The CDR3 extends over 16 amino acids. J lost 6 bases, V lost 0 bases, and 7 bases had no gene match.

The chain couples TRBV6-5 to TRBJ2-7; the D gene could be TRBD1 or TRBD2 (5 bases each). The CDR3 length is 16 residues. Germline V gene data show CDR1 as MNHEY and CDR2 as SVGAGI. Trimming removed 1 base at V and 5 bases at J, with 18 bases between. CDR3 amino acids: CASSYFSGPTGDEQYF. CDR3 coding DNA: TGTGCCAGCAGTTACTTTTCGGGACCGACGGGTGACGAGCAGTACTTC.

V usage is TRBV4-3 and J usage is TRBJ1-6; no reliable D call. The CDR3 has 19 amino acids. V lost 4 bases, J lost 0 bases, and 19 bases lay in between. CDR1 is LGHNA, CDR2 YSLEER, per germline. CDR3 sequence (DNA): TGCGCCAGCAGCCCCTCCCTCCCCGGGGAAAGCTCCTATAATTCACCCCTCCACTTT. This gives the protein CASSPSLPGESSYNSPLHF.

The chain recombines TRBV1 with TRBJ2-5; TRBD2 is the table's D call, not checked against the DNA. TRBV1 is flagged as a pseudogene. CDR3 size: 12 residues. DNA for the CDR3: TGCACCAGCAGCCCTCCCCGAGAGACCCAGTACTTC. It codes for CTSSPPRETQYF.

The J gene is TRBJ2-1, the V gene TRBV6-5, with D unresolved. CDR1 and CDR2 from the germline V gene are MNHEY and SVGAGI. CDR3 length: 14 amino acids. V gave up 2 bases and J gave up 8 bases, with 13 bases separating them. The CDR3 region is CASSYPARVYEQFF. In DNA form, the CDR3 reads TGTGCCAGCAGTTACCCGGCTAGAGTATATGAGCAGTTCTTC.

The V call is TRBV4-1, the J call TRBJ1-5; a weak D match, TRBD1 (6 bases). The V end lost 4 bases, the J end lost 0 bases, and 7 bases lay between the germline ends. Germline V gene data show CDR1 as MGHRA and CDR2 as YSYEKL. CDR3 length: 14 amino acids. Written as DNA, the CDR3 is TGCGCCAGCAGCCCGGACAGTAGCAATCAGCCCCAGCATTTT. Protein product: CASSPDSSNQPQHF.

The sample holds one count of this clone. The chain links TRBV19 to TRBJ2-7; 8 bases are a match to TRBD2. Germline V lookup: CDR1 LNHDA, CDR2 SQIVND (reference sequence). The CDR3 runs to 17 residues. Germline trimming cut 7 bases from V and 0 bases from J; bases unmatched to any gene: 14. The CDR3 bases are TGTGCCAGTAAGGGCCCGAAACCGGGGGGGGGCTCCTACGAGCAGTACTTC. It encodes CASKGPKPGGGSYEQYF. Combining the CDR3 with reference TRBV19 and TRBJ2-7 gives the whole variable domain DGGITQSPKYLFRKEGQNVTLSCEQNLNHDAMYWYRQDPGQGLRLIYYSQIVNDFQKGDIAEGYSVSREKKESFPLTVTSAQKNPTAFYLCASKGPKPGGGSYEQYFGPGTRLTVT.

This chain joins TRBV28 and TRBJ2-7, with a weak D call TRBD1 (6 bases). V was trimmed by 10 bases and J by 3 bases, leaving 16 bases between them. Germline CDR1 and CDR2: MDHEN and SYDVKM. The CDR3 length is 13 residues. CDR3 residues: CANPAGRGYEQYF. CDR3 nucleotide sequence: TGTGCCAACCCGGCGGGCAGGGGCTACGAGCAGTACTTC.

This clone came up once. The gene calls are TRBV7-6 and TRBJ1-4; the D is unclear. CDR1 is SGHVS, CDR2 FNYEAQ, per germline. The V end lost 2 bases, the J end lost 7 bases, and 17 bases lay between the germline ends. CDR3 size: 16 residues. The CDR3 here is CASSLRQTVTGEKLFF. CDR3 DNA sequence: TGTGCCAGCAGCTTACGTCAGACGGTGACGGGTGAAAAACTGTTTTTT.

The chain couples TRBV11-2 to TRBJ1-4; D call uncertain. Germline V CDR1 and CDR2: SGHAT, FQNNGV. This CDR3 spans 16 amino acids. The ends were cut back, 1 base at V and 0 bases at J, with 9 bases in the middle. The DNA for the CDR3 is TGTGCCAGCAGCTTAGGGGTGGCAACAACTAATGAAAAACTGTTTTTT. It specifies CASSLGVATTNEKLFF.

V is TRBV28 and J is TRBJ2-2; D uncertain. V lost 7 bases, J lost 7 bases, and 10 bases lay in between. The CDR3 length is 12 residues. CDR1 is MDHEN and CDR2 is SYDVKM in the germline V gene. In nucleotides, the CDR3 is TGTGCCAGCACTAAGGGTAGCGGGGAGCTGTTTTTT. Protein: CASTKGSGELFF.

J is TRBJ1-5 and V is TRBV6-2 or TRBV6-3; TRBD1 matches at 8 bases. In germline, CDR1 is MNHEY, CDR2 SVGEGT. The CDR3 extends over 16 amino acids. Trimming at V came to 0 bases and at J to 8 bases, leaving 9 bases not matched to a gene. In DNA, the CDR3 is TGTGCCAGCAGTTACTCGACCCTACAGGGGGGCGAGCCCCAGCATTTT. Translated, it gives CASSYSTLQGGEPQHF.

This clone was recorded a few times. Here the CDR3 reads CASSSSGYEQYF. The CDR3 bases are TGTGCCAGCAGCTCCTCAGGTTACGAGCAGTACTTC. J is TRBJ2-7 and V is TRBV11-2; D unresolved. The CDR3 sequence is 12 residues long. The ends were cut back, 4 bases at V and 4 bases at J, with 8 bases in the middle. Germline CDR1 is SGHAT and CDR2 is FQNNGV.